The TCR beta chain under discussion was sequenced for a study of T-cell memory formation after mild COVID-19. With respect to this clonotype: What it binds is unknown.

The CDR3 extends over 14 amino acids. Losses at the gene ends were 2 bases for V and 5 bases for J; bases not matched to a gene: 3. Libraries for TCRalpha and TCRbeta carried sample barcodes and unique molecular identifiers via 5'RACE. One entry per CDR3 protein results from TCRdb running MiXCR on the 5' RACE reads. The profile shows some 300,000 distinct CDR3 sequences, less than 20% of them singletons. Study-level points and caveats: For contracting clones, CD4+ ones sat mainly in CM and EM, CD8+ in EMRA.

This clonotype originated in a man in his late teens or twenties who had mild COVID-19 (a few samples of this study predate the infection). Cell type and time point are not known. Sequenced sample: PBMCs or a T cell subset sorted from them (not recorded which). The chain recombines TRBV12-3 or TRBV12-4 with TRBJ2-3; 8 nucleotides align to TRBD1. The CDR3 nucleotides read TGTGCCAGCAGTTTACAGGGGGCAATAGATACGCAGTATTTT. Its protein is CASSLQGAIDTQYF.